A single sample gave rise to the 5 T cell receptor beta chains below, sequenced in a study of regulatory T cells in long-lasting Graves disease. Time point given: persistent/refractory GD, antithyroid drugs over 5 years with positive TRAb. The authors made the TCR library using RNA they extracted from PBMCs. Sequencing libraries for TCR beta were prepared with iRepertoire HTBI primers and Arm-PCR of CDR3 regions. Using its own MiXCR run on the multiplex PCR reads, TCRdb lists one record per CDR3 protein. This sample carries 650,000 to 850,000 distinct CDR3 sequences, about 32% of them seen once, and the ten largest clones take roughly 40%. This sample comprised peripheral blood mononuclear cells (PBMCs), obtained when the disease was refractory, from a patient treated with antithyroid drugs. The receptors originated from a female donor with Graves disease.

The chain has TRBV12-3 or TRBV12-4 and TRBJ1-1, with D unresolved. The CDR3 is 12 amino acids. V lost 7 bases to trimming and J lost 7 bases, with 13 bases between them. DNA for the CDR3: TGTGCCAGCACTCAATCTGAGGTTGAAGCTTTCTTT. It specifies CASTQSEVEAFF.

The genes are TRBV5-4 and TRBJ1-2; D call uncertain. Germline V CDR1 and CDR2: SGHNT, YYREEE (reference sequence). The CDR3 loop spans 15 amino acids. V shed 0 bases and J shed 4 bases, with 13 bases lying between them. Written as DNA, the CDR3 is TGTGCCAGCAGCTTGGCTAGGGCCCCCGGCTATGGCTACACCTTC. Amino acids: CASSLARAPGYGYTF. The variable domain in full, with the rest retrieved from reference TRBV5-4 and TRBJ1-2, is ETGVTQSPTHLIKTRGQQVTLRCSSQSGHNTVSWYQQALGQGPQFIFQYYREEENGRGNFPPRFSGLQFPNYSSELNVNALELDDSALYLCASSLARAPGYGYTFGSGTRLTVV.

The chain joins TRBV12-3 or TRBV12-4 to TRBJ1-1, with TRBD1 as a possible D gene (6 bases). Trimming took off 4 bases at V and 0 bases at J, with 15 bases between the two ends. The CDR3 runs to 16 residues. The CDR3 DNA reads as TGTGCCAGCAGTTGGGTTACAGGGCCGATGAACACTGAAGCTTTCTTT. Protein product: CASSWVTGPMNTEAFF.

This clonotype was found a few times. The CDR3, as DNA: TGTGCCAGCGGCTGGACAGGGGTGGCCTATGGCTACACCTTC. This translates into CASGWTGVAYGYTF. The V call is TRBV28, the J call TRBJ1-2, with 9 bases aligning to TRBD1. The J segment lost 4 bases and the V segment lost 8 bases, leaving 8 bases of the junction unmatched. The CDR3 sequence is 14 residues long. Germline CDR1 is MDHEN and CDR2 is SYDVKM.

J is TRBJ1-2 and V is TRBV5-1; D not resolved. V gave up 4 bases and J gave up 2 bases, with 15 bases separating them. The germline V gene encodes CDR1 SGHRS and CDR2 YFSETQ. CDR3 length equals 15 residues. DNA for the CDR3: TGCGCCAGCAGCCCGGGTTGGAGGGCAAACTATGGCTACACCTTC. This translates into CASSPGWRANYGYTF. The full variable domain, with the rest looked up from reference TRBV5-1 and TRBJ1-2, is KAGVTQTPRYLIKTRGQQVTLSCSPISGHRSVSWYQQTPGQGLQFLFEYFSETQRNKGNFPGRFSGRQFSNSRSEMNVSTLELGDSALYLCASSPGWRANYGYTFGSGTRLTVV.